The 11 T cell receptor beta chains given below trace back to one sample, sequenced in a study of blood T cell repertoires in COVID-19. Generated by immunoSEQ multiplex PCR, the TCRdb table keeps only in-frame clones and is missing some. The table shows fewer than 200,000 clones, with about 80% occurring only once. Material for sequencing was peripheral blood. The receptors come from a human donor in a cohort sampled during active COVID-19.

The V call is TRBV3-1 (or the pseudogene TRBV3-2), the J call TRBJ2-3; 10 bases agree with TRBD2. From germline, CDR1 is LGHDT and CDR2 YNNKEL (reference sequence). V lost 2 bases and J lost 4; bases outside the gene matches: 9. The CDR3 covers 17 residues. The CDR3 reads CASSQLPTSGEADTQYF. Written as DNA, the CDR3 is TGTGCCAGCAGCCAACTACCCACTAGCGGGGAGGCAGATACGCAGTATTTT.

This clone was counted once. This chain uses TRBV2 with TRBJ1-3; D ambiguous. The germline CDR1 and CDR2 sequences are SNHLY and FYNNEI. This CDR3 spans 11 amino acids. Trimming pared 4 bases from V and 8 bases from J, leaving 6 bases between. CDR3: CASSVTDTIYF. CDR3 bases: TGTGCCAGCAGTGTCACTGACACCATATATTTT.

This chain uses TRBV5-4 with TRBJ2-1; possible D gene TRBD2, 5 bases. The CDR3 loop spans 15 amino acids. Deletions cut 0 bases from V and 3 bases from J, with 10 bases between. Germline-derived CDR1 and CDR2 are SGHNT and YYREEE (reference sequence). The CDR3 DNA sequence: TGTGCCAGCAGCTTGGTCAGCCGGGGCTACAATGAGCAGTTCTTC. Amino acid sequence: CASSLVSRGYNEQFF.

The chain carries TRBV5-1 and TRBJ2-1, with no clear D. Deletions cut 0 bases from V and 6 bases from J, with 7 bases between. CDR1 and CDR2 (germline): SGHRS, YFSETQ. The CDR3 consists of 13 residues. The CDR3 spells CASSLDYLNEQFF. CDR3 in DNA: TGCGCCAGCAGCTTGGACTACCTCAATGAGCAGTTCTTC.

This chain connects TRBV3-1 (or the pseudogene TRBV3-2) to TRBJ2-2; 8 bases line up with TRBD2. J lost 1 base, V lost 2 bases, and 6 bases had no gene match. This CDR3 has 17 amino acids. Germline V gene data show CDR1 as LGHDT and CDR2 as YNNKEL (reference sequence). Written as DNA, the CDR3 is TGTGCCAGCAGCCAATTGCCGGGGGGGATGAACACCGGGGAGCTGTTTTTT. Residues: CASSQLPGGMNTGELFF.

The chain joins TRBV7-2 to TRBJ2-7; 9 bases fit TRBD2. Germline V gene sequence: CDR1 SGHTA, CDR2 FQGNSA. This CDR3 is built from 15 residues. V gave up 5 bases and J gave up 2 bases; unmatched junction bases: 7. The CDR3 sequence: CASSTSSGEPYEQYF. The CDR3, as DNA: TGTGCCAGCAGCACCTCTAGCGGGGAACCCTACGAGCAGTACTTC.

CDR3 residues: CASSLGGTSYEQYF. CDR3 bases: TGTGCCAGCAGCTTAGGTGGCACCTCCTACGAGCAGTACTTC. The rearrangement links TRBV7-2 to TRBJ2-7, with D unclear. The CDR3 sequence is 14 residues long. Germline V lookup: CDR1 SGHTA, CDR2 FQGNSA. Deletions cut 1 base from V and 0 bases from J, with 7 bases between.

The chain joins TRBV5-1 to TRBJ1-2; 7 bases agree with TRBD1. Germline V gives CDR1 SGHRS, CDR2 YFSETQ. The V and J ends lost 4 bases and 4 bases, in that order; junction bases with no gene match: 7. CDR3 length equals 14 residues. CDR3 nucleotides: TGCGCCAGCAGCACCGGACAGGAGATCTATGGCTACACCTTC. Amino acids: CASSTGQEIYGYTF.

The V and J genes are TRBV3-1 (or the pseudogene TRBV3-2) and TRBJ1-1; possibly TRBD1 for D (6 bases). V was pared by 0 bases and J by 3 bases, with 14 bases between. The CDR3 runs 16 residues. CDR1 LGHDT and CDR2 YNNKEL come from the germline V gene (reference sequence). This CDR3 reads CASSQEYDAGDTEAFF. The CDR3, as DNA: TGTGCCAGCAGCCAAGAGTATGACGCAGGGGACACTGAAGCTTTCTTT.

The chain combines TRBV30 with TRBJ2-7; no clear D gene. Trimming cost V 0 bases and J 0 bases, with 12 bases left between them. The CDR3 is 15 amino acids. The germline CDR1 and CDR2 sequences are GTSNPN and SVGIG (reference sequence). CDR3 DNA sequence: TGTGCCTGGAGTGTACCCCGGGTGAGCTCCTACGAGCAGTACTTC. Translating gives CAWSVPRVSSYEQYF. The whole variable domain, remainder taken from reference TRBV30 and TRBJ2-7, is SQTIHQWPATLVQPVGSPLSLECTVEGTSNPNLYWYRQAAGRGLQLLFYSVGIGQISSEVPQNLSASRPQDRQFILSSKKLLLSDSGFYLCAWSVPRVSSYEQYFGPGTRLTVT.

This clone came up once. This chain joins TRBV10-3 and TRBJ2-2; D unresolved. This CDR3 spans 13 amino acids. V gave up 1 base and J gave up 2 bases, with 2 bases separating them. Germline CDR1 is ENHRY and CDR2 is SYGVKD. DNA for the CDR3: TGTGCCATCAGTGAGTTAAACACCGGGGAGCTGTTTTTT. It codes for CAISELNTGELFF.